This is a list of T cell receptor beta chains from one sample in a study of T-cell reconstitution after alpha-beta-depleted transplantation in children. TCRdb processed the PCR reads anew with MiXCR; each CDR3 protein has one entry. This sample has hundreds of thousands of distinct CDR3 sequences, with roughly 16% found just once. This specimen was PBMCs, mostly from graft donor cells, taken 360 days after TCRalphabeta/CD19-depleted stem cell transplant. Receptors originate from a boy under two years old who had a stem cell transplant for Wiskott-Aldrich syndrome, so the T cells may come from the graft donor. Both conserved end residues are part of each CDR3. The order of the fields is D gene, V gene, clone size, J gene, CDR3 protein, CDR3 DNA. A D gene is named only where the DNA matches it firmly. A clone size is listed for some rows: how often the clone was seen (once, few, many), or a class if it is expanded.

D gene: TRBD2
V gene: TRBV6-5
clone size: -
J gene: TRBJ2-7
CDR3 protein: CASSYQREGYEQYF
CDR3 DNA: TGTGCCAGCAGTTACCAGCGGGAGGGCTACGAGCAGTACTTC

D gene: -
V gene: TRBV3-1
clone size: -
J gene: TRBJ2-7
CDR3 protein: CASSQALRSYEQYF
CDR3 DNA: TGTGCCAGCAGCCAAGCGCTGCGCTCCTACGAGCAGTACTTC

D gene: -
V gene: TRBV9
clone size: -
J gene: TRBJ2-1
CDR3 protein: CASSATDNEQFF
CDR3 DNA: TGTGCCAGCAGCGCTACCGACAATGAGCAGTTCTTC

D gene: TRBD2
V gene: TRBV20-1
clone size: few
J gene: TRBJ2-1
CDR3 protein: CSARGGLAQGYNEQFF
CDR3 DNA: TGCAGTGCTAGAGGGGGACTAGCCCAGGGTTACAATGAGCAGTTCTTC

D gene: TRBD1
V gene: TRBV10-3
clone size: -
J gene: TRBJ1-2
CDR3 protein: CALRGQGLTGYTF
CDR3 DNA: TGTGCCCTCAGGGGACAGGGTTTAACGGGCTACACCTTC

D gene: -
V gene: TRBV12-3/TRBV12-4
clone size: -
J gene: TRBJ2-2
CDR3 protein: CASSLGLAEGTGELFF
CDR3 DNA: TGTGCCAGCAGTTTAGGGCTAGCAGAGGGCACCGGGGAGCTGTTTTTT

D gene: -
V gene: TRBV28
clone size: -
J gene: TRBJ2-1
CDR3 protein: CASSTYAPLNEQFF
CDR3 DNA: TGTGCCAGCAGTACCTATGCTCCCCTAAATGAGCAGTTCTTC

D gene: -
V gene: TRBV6-4
clone size: few
J gene: TRBJ2-3
CDR3 protein: CASSDSVATQYF
CDR3 DNA: TGTGCCAGCAGTGACTCGGTGGCTACGCAGTATTTT

D gene: TRBD1
V gene: TRBV6-5
clone size: many
J gene: TRBJ1-1
CDR3 protein: CASSHGTGVVDTEAFF
CDR3 DNA: TGTGCCAGCAGTCACGGGACAGGGGTAGTAGACACTGAAGCTTTCTTT

D gene: -
V gene: TRBV10-3
clone size: few
J gene: TRBJ2-7
CDR3 protein: CATYSGAGEQYF
CDR3 DNA: TGTGCCACCTATTCCGGGGCTGGGGAGCAGTACTTC

D gene: -
V gene: TRBV7-6
clone size: -
J gene: TRBJ1-4
CDR3 protein: CASSSHSAFNEKLFF
CDR3 DNA: TGTGCCAGCAGCTCCCACAGTGCCTTTAATGAAAAACTGTTTTTT

D gene: -
V gene: TRBV6-2/TRBV6-3
clone size: few
J gene: TRBJ2-2
CDR3 protein: CASSYGAGELFF
CDR3 DNA: TGTGCCAGCAGTTACGGTGCCGGGGAGCTGTTTTTT

D gene: -
V gene: TRBV4-2
clone size: -
J gene: TRBJ2-7
CDR3 protein: CASSQDPIDGEQYF
CDR3 DNA: TGTGCCAGCAGCCAAGATCCCATCGACGGCGAGCAGTACTTC

D gene: TRBD1
V gene: TRBV4-3
clone size: many
J gene: TRBJ2-7
CDR3 protein: CASSYRTGDYEQYF
CDR3 DNA: TGCGCCAGCAGCTATAGGACAGGCGACTACGAGCAGTACTTC

D gene: TRBD2
V gene: TRBV10-2
clone size: -
J gene: TRBJ2-1
CDR3 protein: CASMGWLSSGKDEQFF
CDR3 DNA: TGCGCCAGCATGGGTTGGTTGAGTAGCGGGAAAGATGAGCAGTTCTTC

D gene: -
V gene: TRBV9
clone size: once
J gene: TRBJ2-3
CDR3 protein: CASSVGAGADTQYF
CDR3 DNA: TGTGCCAGCAGCGTAGGGGCAGGGGCAGATACGCAGTATTTT

D gene: -
V gene: TRBV4-2
clone size: few
J gene: TRBJ1-3
CDR3 protein: CASSQWGFSGNTIYF
CDR3 DNA: TGTGCCAGCAGCCAATGGGGGTTTTCTGGAAACACCATATATTTT

D gene: -
V gene: TRBV20-1
clone size: few
J gene: TRBJ2-7
CDR3 protein: CSARDWVRGEQYF
CDR3 DNA: TGCAGTGCTAGGGACTGGGTCCGGGGGGAGCAGTACTTC

D gene: -
V gene: TRBV4-3
clone size: few
J gene: TRBJ1-4
CDR3 protein: CASSQDLQGNEKLFF
CDR3 DNA: TGCGCCAGCAGCCAAGATCTTCAAGGAAATGAAAAACTGTTTTTT

D gene: TRBD2
V gene: TRBV29-1
clone size: few
J gene: TRBJ2-5
CDR3 protein: CSVGLAGGRGETQYF
CDR3 DNA: TGCAGCGTTGGACTAGCGGGGGGGCGGGGAGAGACCCAGTACTTC

D gene: TRBD2
V gene: TRBV6-1
clone size: -
J gene: TRBJ2-7
CDR3 protein: CASSPIGGRGVPYEQYF
CDR3 DNA: TGTGCCAGCAGTCCCATTGGCGGGCGGGGGGTCCCCTACGAGCAGTACTTC

D gene: -
V gene: TRBV9
clone size: many
J gene: TRBJ2-7
CDR3 protein: CASSARFYEQYF
CDR3 DNA: TGTGCCAGCAGCGCCAGGTTCTACGAGCAGTACTTC

D gene: TRBD2
V gene: TRBV7-9
clone size: few
J gene: TRBJ2-5
CDR3 protein: CASSLASGGRVQETQYF
CDR3 DNA: TGTGCCAGCAGCTTAGCGTCGGGCGGGAGGGTCCAAGAGACCCAGTACTTC

D gene: -
V gene: TRBV7-9
clone size: -
J gene: TRBJ2-7
CDR3 protein: CASSLPGHPQREQYF
CDR3 DNA: TGTGCCAGCAGCTTACCGGGACATCCTCAGAGGGAGCAGTACTTC

D gene: -
V gene: TRBV4-3
clone size: -
J gene: TRBJ2-3
CDR3 protein: CASSQDVTGRVTDTQYF
CDR3 DNA: TGCGCCAGCAGCCAAGATGTGACAGGGAGGGTCACAGATACGCAGTATTTT

D gene: TRBD2
V gene: TRBV4-1
clone size: few
J gene: TRBJ2-5
CDR3 protein: CASSQDRRGGWGTQYF
CDR3 DNA: TGCGCCAGCAGCCAAGATAGGCGGGGGGGCTGGGGGACCCAGTACTTC

D gene: -
V gene: TRBV7-9
clone size: few
J gene: TRBJ2-1
CDR3 protein: CASSLDLALNEQFF
CDR3 DNA: TGTGCCAGCAGCTTAGATCTAGCGCTCAATGAGCAGTTCTTC

D gene: -
V gene: TRBV3-1
clone size: -
J gene: TRBJ2-7
CDR3 protein: CASSQRLIPYEQYF
CDR3 DNA: TGTGCCAGCAGCCAAAGACTGATCCCCTACGAGCAGTACTTC

D gene: TRBD2
V gene: TRBV6-5
clone size: few
J gene: TRBJ2-3
CDR3 protein: CASSYLPGRGASSKYF
CDR3 DNA: TGTGCCAGCAGTTACTTACCCGGGAGGGGTGCTTCTTCAAAGTATTTT

D gene: TRBD2
V gene: TRBV5-1
clone size: -
J gene: TRBJ2-1
CDR3 protein: CASNGLANNEQFF
CDR3 DNA: TGCGCCAGCAATGGACTAGCCAACAATGAGCAGTTCTTC

D gene: TRBD1
V gene: TRBV5-1
clone size: few
J gene: TRBJ1-2
CDR3 protein: CASSLVTPGQRRDYTF
CDR3 DNA: TGCGCCAGCAGCTTGGTTACACCGGGACAGAGACGTGACTACACCTTC

D gene: -
V gene: TRBV5-1
clone size: -
J gene: TRBJ2-7
CDR3 protein: CASSRGRSSSYEQYF
CDR3 DNA: TGCGCCAGCAGCCGGGGACGTTCGAGCTCCTACGAGCAGTACTTC